The next 13 T cell receptor beta chains were all read from a single sample in a study of spatial heterogeneity in lung cancer. Study results and caveats: Expanded intratumoral alpha and beta TCR counts tracked tumor mutation counts.

The time point here: sample taken at primary tumor resection. For these TCRs, the target antigens are not known. Each CDR3 protein is one row after TCRdb ran MiXCR on the 5' RACE reads. In the table there are about 14,000 distinct CDR3 sequences, around 3.2% of which are singletons. Sequencing used lung tumor tissue, obtained at surgery. The receptors derive from a male donor with early-stage non-small cell lung cancer.

The sample holds many counts of this clonotype. The rearrangement joins TRBV10-3 to TRBJ1-1; D unclear. The germline V gene has CDR1 ENHRY and CDR2 SYGVKD. The CDR3 covers 13 residues. V was pared by 6 bases and J by 2 bases, with 10 bases between. CDR3 bases: TGTGCCATCAGCCCACATGTAAACACTGAAGCTTTCTTT. This gives the protein CAISPHVNTEAFF.

This clonotype was seen repeatedly, ten times or more. V gene TRBV20-1 combines with J gene TRBJ2-7, with TRBD2 matching 7 bases. There are 14 residues in the CDR3. Germline trimming cut 0 bases from V and 1 base from J; bases unmatched to any gene: 3. Germline CDR1 reads DFQATT; CDR2 reads SNEGSKA (reference sequence). The CDR3 region has the DNA TGCAGTGCTAGAGATGGCGGGGGATCCTACGAGCAGTACTTC. Translating gives CSARDGGGSYEQYF.

Judged by abundance, this clonotype is medium-sized. The V call is TRBV12-3 or TRBV12-4, the J call TRBJ1-1; D not certain. Trimming took 4 bases from V and 0 from J, leaving 12 bases between them. The CDR3 runs 15 residues. In DNA form, the CDR3 reads TGTGCCAGCAGTTCTTTCTGGGGAATGAACACTGAAGCTTTCTTT. Translating it yields CASSSFWGMNTEAFF.

This clonotype was observed at least ten times. V gene TRBV19 combines with J gene TRBJ2-3; maybe TRBD1 (5 bases). Germline V gene sequence: CDR1 LNHDA, CDR2 SQIVND (reference sequence). This CDR3 has 14 amino acids. V dropped 4 bases and J dropped 3 bases, with 11 bases sitting between them. The CDR3 loop is CASSTNRQTDTQYF. Written as DNA, the CDR3 is TGTGCCAGTAGTACAAACCGACAGACAGATACGCAGTATTTT.

This clonotype was picked up many times. The chain joins TRBV4-1 to TRBJ2-7, with D possibly being TRBD2 (6 bases). Germline values: CDR1 MGHRA, CDR2 YSYEKL. Trimming pared 1 base from V and 0 bases from J, leaving 16 bases between. This CDR3 contains 17 residues. As DNA, the CDR3 is TGCGCCAGCAGCCAAGGGGACCCCCGCGGGATCTCCTACGAGCAGTACTTC. Translated, it gives CASSQGDPRGISYEQYF.

This clonotype occurred many times. The rearrangement uses TRBV4-1 and TRBJ1-5, with D unresolved. The V and J ends lost 3 bases and 0 bases respectively, with 9 bases between them. This CDR3 region has 15 residues. Germline V gives CDR1 MGHRA, CDR2 YSYEKL. CDR3 protein: CASSHSDGSNQPQHF. CDR3 DNA: TGCGCCAGCAGCCATTCCGACGGTAGCAATCAGCCCCAGCATTTT.

This clonotype was counted at least ten times. The V and J genes are TRBV20-1 and TRBJ1-5, with D maybe TRBD1 (6 bases). Germline values: CDR1 DFQATT, CDR2 SNEGSKA (reference sequence). V was cut by 4 bases and J by 0 bases, with 13 bases left in between. This CDR3 is built from 15 residues. The CDR3 sequence: CSAKTGPYSNQPQHF. The DNA of the CDR3 is TGCAGTGCTAAAACAGGGCCCTATAGCAATCAGCCCCAGCATTTT.

This clonotype has a count of ten or more. The chain is built from TRBV6-6 and TRBJ2-1; 10 bases map to TRBD1. V lost 6 bases to trimming and J lost 8 bases; unmatched junction nucleotides: 7. This CDR3 has 14 residues. CDR1 and CDR2 (germline): MNHNY, SVGAGI (reference sequence). CDR3 protein: CASRPGQGYDEQFF. DNA for the CDR3: TGTGCCAGCAGGCCGGGACAGGGGTATGATGAGCAGTTCTTC.

This clonotype has at least ten counts. This sequence joins TRBV3-1 and TRBJ1-3; D is undetermined. Between the trimmed V and J ends, which lost 4 bases and 0 bases, there was a span of 4 bases. CDR1 LGHDT and CDR2 YNNKEL come from the germline V gene (reference sequence). CDR3 size: 13 residues. CDR3 amino acids: CASSRRSGNTIYF. The CDR3 bases are TGTGCCAGCAGCCGGCGCTCTGGAAACACCATATATTTT.

This clonotype was counted many times. This chain joins TRBV28 and TRBJ2-3; a weak D match, TRBD1 (6 bases). This CDR3 has 15 residues. Between the trimmed V and J ends, which lost 7 bases and 2 bases, there was a span of 16 bases. CDR1 is MDHEN and CDR2 is SYDVKM in the germline V gene. CDR3 sequence (DNA): TGTGCCAGCAAACCGGGACATTTGCACACAGATACGCAGTATTTT. Its protein is CASKPGHLHTDTQYF.

This clonotype was found many times. The chain couples TRBV11-2 to TRBJ2-7; a weak D match, TRBD2 (7 bases). The CDR3 covers 14 residues. The germline CDR1 and CDR2 sequences are SGHAT and FQNNGV. Trimming took off 4 bases at V and 6 bases at J, with 16 bases between the two ends. The CDR3 reads CASSWGGRAVEQYF. CDR3 DNA: TGTGCCAGCAGCTGGGGGGGCAGGGCGGTCGAGCAGTACTTC.

This clonotype qualifies as medium-sized (0.01 to 0.1%). V usage is TRBV28 and J usage is TRBJ2-3; D remains ambiguous. CDR1 and CDR2 (germline): MDHEN, SYDVKM. V gave up 8 bases and J gave up 2 bases, with 11 bases separating them. This CDR3 has 13 amino acids. The CDR3 protein is CASQDPTTDTQYF. The CDR3 DNA follows: TGTGCCAGCCAAGACCCAACCACAGATACGCAGTATTTT.

This clonotype appeared many times. The V call is TRBV6-1, the J call TRBJ2-7; tentative D call: TRBD1 (5 bases). The V end lost 2 bases, the J end lost 2 bases, and 10 bases lay between the germline ends. CDR1 and CDR2 (germline): MNHNS, SASEGT. There are 14 residues in the CDR3. The CDR3 coding sequence is TGTGCCAGCAGTGAACAGGGAAATGCCTACGAGCAGTACTTC. It translates to CASSEQGNAYEQYF.